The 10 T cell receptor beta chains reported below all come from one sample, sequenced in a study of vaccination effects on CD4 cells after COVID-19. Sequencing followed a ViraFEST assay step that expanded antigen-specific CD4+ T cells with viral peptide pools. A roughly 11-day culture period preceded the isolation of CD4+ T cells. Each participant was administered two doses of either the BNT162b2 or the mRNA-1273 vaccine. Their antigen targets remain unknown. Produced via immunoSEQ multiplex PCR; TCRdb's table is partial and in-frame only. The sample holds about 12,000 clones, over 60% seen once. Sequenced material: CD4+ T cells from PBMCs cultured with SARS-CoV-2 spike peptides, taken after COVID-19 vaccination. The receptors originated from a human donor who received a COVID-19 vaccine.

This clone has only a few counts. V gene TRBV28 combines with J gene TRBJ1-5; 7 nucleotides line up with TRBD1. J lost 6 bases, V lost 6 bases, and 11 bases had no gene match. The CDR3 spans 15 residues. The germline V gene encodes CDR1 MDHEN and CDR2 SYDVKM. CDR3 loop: CASRKDRAPSQPQHF. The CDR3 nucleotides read TGTGCCAGCAGAAAAGACAGGGCCCCATCTCAGCCCCAGCATTTT.

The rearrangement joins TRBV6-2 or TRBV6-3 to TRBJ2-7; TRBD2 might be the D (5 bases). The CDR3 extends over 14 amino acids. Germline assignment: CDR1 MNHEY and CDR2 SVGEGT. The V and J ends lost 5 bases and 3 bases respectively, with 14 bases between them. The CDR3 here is CASSLTSNLYEQYF. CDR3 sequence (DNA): TGTGCCAGCAGTCTCACTAGTAATCTCTACGAGCAGTACTTC.

CDR3 in amino acids: CASSVTGGGSIPYEQYF. The CDR3 DNA sequence: TGTGCCAGCAGCGTAACCGGGGGGGGGAGTATCCCCTACGAGCAGTACTTC. This chain joins TRBV9 and TRBJ2-7; TRBD2 matches 8 bases. With V trimmed by 1 base and J by 2 bases, 11 bases remained unmatched. Germline V lookup: CDR1 SGDLS, CDR2 YYNGEE. The CDR3 runs to 17 residues.

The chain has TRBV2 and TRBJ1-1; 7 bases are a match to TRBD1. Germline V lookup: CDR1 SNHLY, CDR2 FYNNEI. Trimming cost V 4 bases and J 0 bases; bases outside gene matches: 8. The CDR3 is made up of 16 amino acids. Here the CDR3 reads CASSGSGGVMNTEAFF. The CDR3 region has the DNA TGTGCCAGCAGTGGATCAGGGGGGGTCATGAACACTGAAGCTTTCTTT.

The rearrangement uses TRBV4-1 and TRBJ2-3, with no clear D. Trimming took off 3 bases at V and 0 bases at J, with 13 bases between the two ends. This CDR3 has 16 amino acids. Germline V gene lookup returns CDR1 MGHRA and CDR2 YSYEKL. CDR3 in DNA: TGCGCCAGCAGCCATCCCACTGGGAAAAGCACAGATACGCAGTATTTT. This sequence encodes CASSHPTGKSTDTQYF.

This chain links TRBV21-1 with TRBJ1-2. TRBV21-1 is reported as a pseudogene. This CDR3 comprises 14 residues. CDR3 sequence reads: CAPPTGDCAPGYTF. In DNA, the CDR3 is TGTGCCCCCCCGACGGGGGACTGTGCACCGGGCTACACCTTC.

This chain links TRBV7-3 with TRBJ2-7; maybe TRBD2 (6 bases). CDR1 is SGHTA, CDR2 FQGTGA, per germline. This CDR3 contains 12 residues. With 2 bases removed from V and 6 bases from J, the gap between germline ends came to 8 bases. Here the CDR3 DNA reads TGTGCCAGCAGCTTAGACGGGGGCGAGCAGTACTTC. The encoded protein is CASSLDGGEQYF.

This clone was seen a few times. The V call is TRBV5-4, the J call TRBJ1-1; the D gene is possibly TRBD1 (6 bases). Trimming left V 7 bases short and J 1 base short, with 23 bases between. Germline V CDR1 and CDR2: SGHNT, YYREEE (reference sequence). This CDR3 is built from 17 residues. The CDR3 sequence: CASQLWVPAGANTEAFF. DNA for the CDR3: TGTGCCAGCCAATTGTGGGTCCCGGCAGGGGCGAACACTGAAGCTTTCTTT.

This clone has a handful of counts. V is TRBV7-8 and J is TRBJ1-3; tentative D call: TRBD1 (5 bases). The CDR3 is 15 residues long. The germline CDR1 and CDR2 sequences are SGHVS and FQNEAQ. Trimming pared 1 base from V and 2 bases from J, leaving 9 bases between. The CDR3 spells CASSLVGGTGNTIYF. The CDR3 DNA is TGTGCCAGCAGCTTAGTGGGGGGGACTGGAAACACCATATATTTT.

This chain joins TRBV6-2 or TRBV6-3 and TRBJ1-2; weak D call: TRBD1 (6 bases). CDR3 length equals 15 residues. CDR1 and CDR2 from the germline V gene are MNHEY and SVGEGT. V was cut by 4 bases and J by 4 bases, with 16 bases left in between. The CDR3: CASSLAQGNPYGYTF. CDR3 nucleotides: TGTGCCAGCAGTTTGGCCCAGGGGAATCCCTATGGCTACACCTTC.